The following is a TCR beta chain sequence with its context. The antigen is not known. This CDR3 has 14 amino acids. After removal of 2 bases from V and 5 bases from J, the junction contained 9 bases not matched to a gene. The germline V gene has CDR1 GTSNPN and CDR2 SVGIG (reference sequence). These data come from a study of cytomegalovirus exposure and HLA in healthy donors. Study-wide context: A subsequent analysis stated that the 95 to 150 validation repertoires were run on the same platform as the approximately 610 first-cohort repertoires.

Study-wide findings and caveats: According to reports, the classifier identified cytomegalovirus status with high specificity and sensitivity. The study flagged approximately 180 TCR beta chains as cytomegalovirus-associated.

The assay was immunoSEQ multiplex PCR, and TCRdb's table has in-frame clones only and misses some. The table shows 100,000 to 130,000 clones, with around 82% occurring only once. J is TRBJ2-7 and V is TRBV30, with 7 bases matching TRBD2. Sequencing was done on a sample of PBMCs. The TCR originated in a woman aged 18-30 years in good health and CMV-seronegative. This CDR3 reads CAWSPGGGKNEQYF. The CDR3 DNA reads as TGTGCCTGGAGTCCGGGGGGAGGGAAAAACGAGCAGTACTTC.